A single sample is the source of the 19 T cell receptor beta chains below, sequenced in a study of blood T cell repertoires in COVID-19. This table comes from immunoSEQ multiplex PCR, and its TCRdb copy is limited to in-frame clones, with some not included. The table includes roughly 140,000 clones, roughly 80% detected once. Material for sequencing was peripheral blood. The receptor source for this set is a man aged 60 to 69 with acute or convalescent COVID-19.

This chain connects TRBV7-2 to TRBJ1-1; TRBD1 might be the D (6 bases). The germline V gene has CDR1 SGHTA and CDR2 FQGNSA. CDR3 size: 13 residues. Trimming removed 6 bases from V and 6 bases from J, with 14 bases in between. DNA of the CDR3: TGTGCCAGCAGTCCTACAGGGAGGGCTGAAGCTTTCTTT. The encoded protein is CASSPTGRAEAFF.

The chain uses TRBV6-5 and TRBJ2-1; TRBD1 agrees at 8 bases. The J segment lost 2 bases and the V segment lost 7 bases, leaving 4 bases of the junction unmatched. Germline V gives CDR1 MNHEY, CDR2 SVGAGI. The CDR3 consists of 14 residues. CDR3 protein: CASTRTGTYNEQFF. CDR3 sequence (DNA): TGTGCCAGCACCCGGACAGGGACCTACAATGAGCAGTTCTTC.

The gene calls are TRBV10-3 and TRBJ1-2; 9 nucleotides align to TRBD1. V shed 6 bases, J shed 8 bases, and the junction held 13 bases outside the gene matches. Germline CDR1 and CDR2: ENHRY and SYGVKD. The CDR3 extends over 15 amino acids. CDR3 bases: TGTGCCATCAGGACCGGACAGGGGACCGTTGGCGGCTACACCTTC. Encoded protein: CAIRTGQGTVGGYTF.

V and J are TRBV19 and TRBJ2-2; the match to TRBD2 covers 9 bases. The CDR3 contains 16 residues. CDR1 is LNHDA and CDR2 is SQIVND in the germline V gene (reference sequence). V lost 7 bases to trimming and J lost 1 base; unmatched junction nucleotides: 7. The CDR3 DNA sequence: TGTGCCAGTAATGCCGGCGGGAGGGTGAACACCGGGGAGCTGTTTTTT. Encoded protein: CASNAGGRVNTGELFF.

The chain carries TRBV5-4 and TRBJ2-3, with TRBD1 matching over 7 bases. The CDR3 consists of 16 residues. The germline V gene has CDR1 SGHNT and CDR2 YYREEE (reference sequence). J was trimmed by 1 base and V by 0 bases; bases with no gene match: 5. The CDR3 is CASSLAKGQGTDTQYF. CDR3 sequence (DNA): TGTGCCAGCAGCTTGGCCAAAGGACAGGGCACAGATACGCAGTATTTT.

This chain uses TRBV6-5 with TRBJ2-5, with D possibly TRBD2 on 5 matching bases. The CDR3 extends over 11 amino acids. Trimming cost V 2 bases and J 7 bases, with 5 bases left between them. CDR1 is MNHEY and CDR2 is SVGAGI in the germline V gene. The CDR3 here is CASSYRGTQYF. DNA for the CDR3: TGTGCCAGCAGTTACCGGGGGACCCAGTACTTC.

As DNA, the CDR3 is TGTGCTAGTGGTTTGCCCGAACACTCCACAGGGGGCTACGAGCAGTACTTC. This encodes CASGLPEHSTGGYEQYF. The J gene is TRBJ2-7, the V gene TRBV12-5, with 8 nucleotides matching TRBD1. CDR3 length: 17 residues. With V trimmed by 2 bases and J by 3 bases, 12 bases remained unmatched. The germline V gene has CDR1 LGHNT and CDR2 FRNRAP.

The chain uses TRBV6-5 and TRBJ2-7; a weak D match, TRBD1 (6 bases). This CDR3 is built from 14 residues. The V end lost 5 bases, the J end lost 6 bases, and 17 bases lay between the germline ends. Germline V gene lookup returns CDR1 MNHEY and CDR2 SVGAGI. CDR3 amino acids: CASSRQTGFLEQYF. The CDR3 nucleotides read TGTGCCAGCAGTAGACAGACAGGTTTCCTCGAGCAGTACTTC.

In this sample, this clone turned up once. The chain carries TRBV19 and TRBJ2-1; no clear D gene. Germline V gene data show CDR1 as LNHDA and CDR2 as SQIVND (reference sequence). There are 14 residues in the CDR3. With 7 bases removed from V and 3 bases from J, the gap between germline ends came to 13 bases. The CDR3 loop reads CASKDSRLYNEQFF. In nucleotides, the CDR3 is TGTGCCAGTAAAGACTCCCGTCTCTACAATGAGCAGTTCTTC.

This chain joins TRBV3-1 (or the pseudogene TRBV3-2) and TRBJ2-3; D may be TRBD2 (6 bases). CDR3 length equals 14 residues. The V gene's germline CDR1 is LGHDT and CDR2 YNNKEL (reference sequence). With 1 base removed from V and 6 bases from J, the gap between germline ends came to 11 bases. The CDR3 DNA sequence: TGTGCCAGCAGCCAAGGGGGACGGGGGGATACGCAGTATTTT. Translated: CASSQGGRGDTQYF.

The rearrangement uses TRBV6-5 and TRBJ1-4, with D unresolved. The CDR3 is 11 amino acids. CDR1 is MNHEY, CDR2 SVGAGI, per germline. V lost 6 bases and J 4 bases, leaving 3 bases between the germline ends. CDR3 nucleotide sequence: TGTGCCAGCAGACATAATGAAAAACTGTTTTTT. Protein sequence: CASRHNEKLFF.

The chain carries TRBV4-3 and TRBJ2-4; 7 bases align to TRBD2. With 0 bases clipped from V and 3 bases from J, the junction kept 2 bases outside the gene matches. The V gene's germline CDR1 is LGHNA and CDR2 YSLEER. This CDR3 is built from 15 residues. CDR3: CASSQEGGNKNIQYF. CDR3 DNA sequence: TGCGCCAGCAGCCAAGAGGGGGGGAACAAAAACATTCAGTACTTC.

The V and J genes are TRBV5-1 and TRBJ2-3; TRBD1 aligns across 7 bases. The CDR3 runs to 15 residues. The V segment lost 4 bases and the J segment 2 bases; nucleotides outside the gene matches: 7. Per germline, CDR1 SGHRS and CDR2 YFSETQ. The CDR3: CASSPGTVDTDTQYF. The DNA of the CDR3 is TGCGCCAGCAGCCCTGGGACAGTCGACACAGATACGCAGTATTTT.

V is TRBV5-8 and J is TRBJ1-5, with 10 positions matching TRBD1. V was clipped by 0 bases and J by 2 bases; unmatched bases: 8. The germline V gene encodes CDR1 SGHTS and CDR2 YDEGEE. The CDR3 spans 18 residues. The CDR3 spells CASSLGDRGLVGNQPQHF. The DNA of the CDR3 is TGTGCCAGCAGCTTGGGGGACAGGGGTCTGGTGGGCAATCAGCCCCAGCATTTT.

The chain uses TRBV9 and TRBJ1-3, with TRBD1 identical over 7 bases. The V and J ends lost 0 bases and 2 bases, in that order; junction bases with no gene match: 8. The CDR3 has 17 residues. Germline CDR1 is SGDLS and CDR2 is YYNGEE. CDR3 DNA sequence: TGTGCCAGCAGCGTAGAACCGCAGGGGGGAACTGGAAACACCATATATTTT. Residues: CASSVEPQGGTGNTIYF. Using reference TRBV9 and TRBJ1-3 for the parts outside the CDR3, the full variable domain is DSGVTQTPKHLITATGQRVTLRCSPRSGDLSVYWYQQSLDQGLQFLIQYYNGEERAKGNILERFSAQQFPDLHSELNLSSLELGDSALYFCASSVEPQGGTGNTIYFGEGSWLTVV.

This chain connects TRBV6-5 to TRBJ2-5; possible D gene TRBD1, 5 bases. Looked up from germline, CDR1 is MNHEY and CDR2 is SVGAGI. The germline V and J ends were trimmed by 0 bases and 2 bases, with 10 bases remaining between them. This CDR3 is 15 amino acids long. The CDR3 DNA follows: TGTGCCAGCAGTTACTCGAAGGGGCGGCAAGAGACCCAGTACTTC. Protein sequence: CASSYSKGRQETQYF.

Details on this clone: The junction does not match germline at one end; this may be a read error. This specimen includes other DNA sequences encoding the same CDR3. This chain uses TRBV27 with TRBJ2-7; TRBD1 matches 7 bases. This CDR3 is built from 14 residues. In germline, CDR1 is MNHEY, CDR2 SMNVEV (reference sequence). Here the CDR3 reads CASSLRGGSYEQYF. The CDR3 bases are TGTGCCAGCAGTTTAAGAGGGGGCAGCTACGAGCAGTACTTT.

The chain joins TRBV6-5 to TRBJ2-1; TRBD1 might be the D (6 bases). Germline V lookup: CDR1 MNHEY, CDR2 SVGAGI. This CDR3 contains 14 residues. V dropped 2 bases and J dropped 9 bases, with 14 bases sitting between them. CDR3 protein: CASSYGDLRGEQFF. In DNA form, the CDR3 reads TGTGCCAGCAGTTACGGGGACCTCAGGGGTGAGCAGTTCTTC.

The V and J genes are TRBV12-3 or TRBV12-4 and TRBJ1-1, with D uncertain. The CDR3 runs to 13 residues. V lost 6 bases and J lost 0, with 8 bases in between. The DNA of the CDR3 is TGTGCCAGCAGCGTGACACTGAACACTGAAGCTTTCTTT. This codes for CASSVTLNTEAFF.